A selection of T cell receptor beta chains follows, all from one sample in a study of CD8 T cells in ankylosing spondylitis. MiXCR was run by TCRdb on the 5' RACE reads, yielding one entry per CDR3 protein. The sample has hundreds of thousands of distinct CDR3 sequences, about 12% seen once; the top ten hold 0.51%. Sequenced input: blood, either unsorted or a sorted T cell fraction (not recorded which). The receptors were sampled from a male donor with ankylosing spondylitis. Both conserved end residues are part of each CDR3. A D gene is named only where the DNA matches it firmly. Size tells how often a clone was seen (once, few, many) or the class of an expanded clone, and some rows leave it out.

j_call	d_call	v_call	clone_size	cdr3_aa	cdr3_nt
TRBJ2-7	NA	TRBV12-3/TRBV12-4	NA	CAITRRQYSYEQYF	TGTGCCATAACGCGGAGGCAGTACTCCTACGAGCAGTACTTC
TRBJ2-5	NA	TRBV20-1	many	CSARDNGGGETQYF	TGCAGTGCTAGAGATAATGGGGGGGGCGAGACCCAGTACTTC
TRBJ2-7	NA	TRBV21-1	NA	CASSKIGSSYEQYF	TGTGCCAGCAGCAAAATCGGCAGCTCCTACGAGCAGTACTTC
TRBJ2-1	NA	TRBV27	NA	CASSRTSSLKQFF	TGTGCCAGCAGTCGAACTAGCAGCCTTAAGCAGTTCTTC
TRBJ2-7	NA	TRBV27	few	CASSLKASPGRYEQYF	TGTGCCAGCAGTTTAAAGGCTAGCCCAGGTCGCTACGAGCAGTACTTC
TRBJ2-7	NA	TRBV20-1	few	CSAPPGGTGLGEQYF	TGCAGTGCTCCACCTGGGGGGACTGGCCTGGGGGAGCAGTACTTC
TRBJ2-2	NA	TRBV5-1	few	CASSFAGRDTGELFF	TGCGCCAGCAGCTTCGCGGGAAGGGACACCGGGGAGCTGTTTTTT
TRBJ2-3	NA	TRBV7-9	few	CASSLRGWASTDTQYF	TGTGCCAGCAGCTTACGCGGGTGGGCTAGCACAGATACGCAGTATTTT
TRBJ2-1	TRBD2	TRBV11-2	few	CASTSSWGLGGSSYNEQFF	TGTGCCAGCACCTCCTCGTGGGGACTAGGAGGAAGCTCCTACAATGAGCAGTTCTTC
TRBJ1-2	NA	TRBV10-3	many	CATDEGAARGGYTF	TGTGCCACTGATGAAGGGGCGGCGCGGGGTGGCTACACCTTC
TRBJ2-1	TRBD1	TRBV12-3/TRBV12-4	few	CASRYRGREFF	TGTGCCAGCAGGTACAGGGGGCGGGAGTTCTTC
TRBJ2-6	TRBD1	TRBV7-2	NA	CASSSGTVGAGANVLTF	TGTGCCAGCAGCTCCGGGACAGTCGGTGCTGGGGCCAACGTCCTGACTTTC
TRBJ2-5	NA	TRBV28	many	CASSLRWRYGAWTQYF	TGTGCCAGCAGTTTGCGGTGGCGATATGGGGCGTGGACCCAGTACTTC
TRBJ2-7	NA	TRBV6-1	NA	CASSPDSNFYEQYF	TGTGCCAGCAGCCCGGACAGCAACTTCTACGAGCAGTACTTC
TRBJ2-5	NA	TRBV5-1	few	CASSLYVGRSETQYF	TGCGCCAGCAGCTTGTATGTCGGGAGATCAGAGACCCAGTACTTC
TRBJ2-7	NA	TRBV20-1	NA	CSARGQLGGDHYEQYF	TGCAGTGCTAGAGGTCAGCTAGGGGGGGACCATTACGAGCAGTACTTC
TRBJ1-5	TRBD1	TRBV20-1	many	CSATQGGTKPQHF	TGCAGTGCTACCCAGGGGGGAACGAAGCCCCAGCATTTT
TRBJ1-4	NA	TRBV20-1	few	CSARFRHNEKLFF	TGCAGTGCTAGATTCAGACACAATGAAAAACTGTTTTTT
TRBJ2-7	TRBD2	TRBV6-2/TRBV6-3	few	CASSYSSGRTDYEQYF	TGTGCCAGCAGTTATAGTAGCGGGAGGACAGACTACGAGCAGTACTTC
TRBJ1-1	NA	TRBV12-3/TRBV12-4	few	CASSLRLRGTEAFF	TGTGCCAGCAGTTTAAGGCTCCGGGGGACTGAAGCTTTCTTT
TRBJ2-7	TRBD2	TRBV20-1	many	CSAKGLAGEQYF	TGCAGTGCGAAAGGACTAGCTGGCGAGCAGTACTTC